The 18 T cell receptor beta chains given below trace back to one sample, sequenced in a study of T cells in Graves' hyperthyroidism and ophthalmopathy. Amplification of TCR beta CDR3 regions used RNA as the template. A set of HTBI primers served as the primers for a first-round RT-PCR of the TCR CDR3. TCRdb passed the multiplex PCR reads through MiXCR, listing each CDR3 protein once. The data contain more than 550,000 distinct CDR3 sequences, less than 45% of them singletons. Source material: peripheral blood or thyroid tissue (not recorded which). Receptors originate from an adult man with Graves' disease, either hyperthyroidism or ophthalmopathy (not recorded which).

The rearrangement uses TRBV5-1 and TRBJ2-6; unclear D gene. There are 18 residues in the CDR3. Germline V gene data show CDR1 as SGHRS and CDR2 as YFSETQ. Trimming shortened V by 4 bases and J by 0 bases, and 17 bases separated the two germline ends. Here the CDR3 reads CASSDVDLEPSGANVLTF. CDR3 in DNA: TGCGCCAGCAGCGATGTGGACCTCGAACCCTCTGGGGCCAACGTCCTGACTTTC.

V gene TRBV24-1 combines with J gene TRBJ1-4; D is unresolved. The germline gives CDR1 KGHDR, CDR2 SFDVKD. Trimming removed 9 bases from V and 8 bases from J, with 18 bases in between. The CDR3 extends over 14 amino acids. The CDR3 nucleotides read TGTGCCACCTCACTGCGACCGATGGAGGAAAAACTGTTTTTT. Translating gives CATSLRPMEEKLFF.

The CDR3 coding sequence is TGCAGTGCTAGGGTTAGCCTTGAGGGGCTAGAGACCCAGTACTTC. The encoded protein is CSARVSLEGLETQYF. The chain combines TRBV20-1 with TRBJ2-5; D may correspond to TRBD1 or TRBD2 (5 bases each). This CDR3 contains 15 residues. The germline V gene has CDR1 DFQATT and CDR2 SNEGSKA (reference sequence). V lost 3 bases, J lost 4 bases, and 18 bases lay in between.

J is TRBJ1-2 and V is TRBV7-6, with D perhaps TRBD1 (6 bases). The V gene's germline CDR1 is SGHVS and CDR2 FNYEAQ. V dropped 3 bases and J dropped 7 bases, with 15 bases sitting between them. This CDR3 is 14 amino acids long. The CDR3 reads CASSFERTALGYTF. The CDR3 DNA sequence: TGTGCCAGCAGCTTCGAACGGACAGCGCTTGGCTACACCTTC.

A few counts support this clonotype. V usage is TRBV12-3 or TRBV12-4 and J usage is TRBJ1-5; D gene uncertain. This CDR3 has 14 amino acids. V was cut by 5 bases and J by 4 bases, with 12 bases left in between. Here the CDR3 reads CASSLKWANQPQHF. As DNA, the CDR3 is TGTGCCAGCAGTCTAAAATGGGCGAATCAGCCCCAGCATTTT.

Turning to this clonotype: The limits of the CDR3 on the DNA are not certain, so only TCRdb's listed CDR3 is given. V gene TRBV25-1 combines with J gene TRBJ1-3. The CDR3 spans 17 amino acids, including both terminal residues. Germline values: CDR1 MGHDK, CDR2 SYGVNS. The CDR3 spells CACSARDRVAGGNTIYF.

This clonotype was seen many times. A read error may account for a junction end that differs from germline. CDR3 nucleotides: TGTGCCAGCAGTTCAACAGGGGGCAACGAGCAGTACTTC. It is translated as CASSSTGGNEQYF. V usage is TRBV10-3 and J usage is TRBJ2-7; the match to TRBD1 covers 9 bases. Germline CDR1 reads ENHRY; CDR2 reads SYGVKD. This CDR3 comprises 13 residues.

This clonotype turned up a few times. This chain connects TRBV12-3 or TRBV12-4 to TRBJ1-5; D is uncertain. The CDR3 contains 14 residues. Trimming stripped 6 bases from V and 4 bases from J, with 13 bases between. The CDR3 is CASSSTRANQPQHF. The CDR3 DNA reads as TGTGCCAGCAGCTCCACTAGAGCAAATCAGCCCCAGCATTTT.

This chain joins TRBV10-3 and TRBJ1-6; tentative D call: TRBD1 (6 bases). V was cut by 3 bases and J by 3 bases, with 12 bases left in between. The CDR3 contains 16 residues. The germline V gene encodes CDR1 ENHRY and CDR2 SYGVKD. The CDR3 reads CAISEGGSNYNSPLHF. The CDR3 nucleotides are TGTGCCATCAGTGAAGGGGGGAGCAACTATAATTCACCCCTCCACTTT.

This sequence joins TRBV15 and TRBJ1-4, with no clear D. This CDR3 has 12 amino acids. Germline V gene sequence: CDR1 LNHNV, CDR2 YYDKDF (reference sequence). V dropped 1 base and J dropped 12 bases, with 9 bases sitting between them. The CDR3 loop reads CATSRGLRELFF. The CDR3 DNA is TGTGCCACCAGCAGAGGCCTGAGGGAACTGTTTTTT.

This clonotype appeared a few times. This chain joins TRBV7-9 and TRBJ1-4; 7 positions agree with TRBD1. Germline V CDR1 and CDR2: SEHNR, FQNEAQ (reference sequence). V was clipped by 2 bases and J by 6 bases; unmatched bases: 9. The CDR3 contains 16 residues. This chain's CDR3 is CASSLNRRGTDEKLFF. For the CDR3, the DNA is TGTGCCAGCAGCTTAAACCGCCGCGGGACAGATGAAAAACTGTTTTTT.

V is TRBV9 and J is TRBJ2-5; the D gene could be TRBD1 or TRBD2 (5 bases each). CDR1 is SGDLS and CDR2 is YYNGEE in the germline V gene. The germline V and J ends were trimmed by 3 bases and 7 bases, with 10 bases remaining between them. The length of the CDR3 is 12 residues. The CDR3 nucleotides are TGTGCCAGCAGCGACGCAGGGACGACCCAGTACTTC. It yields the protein CASSDAGTTQYF.

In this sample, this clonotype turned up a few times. This CDR3 reads CASRGQRSSYNSPLHF. CDR3 bases: TGTGCCAGCAGGGGACAGAGAAGCTCCTATAATTCACCCCTCCACTTT. The V gene is TRBV6-5, the J gene TRBJ1-6, with 7 bases identical to TRBD1. The CDR3 sequence is 16 residues long. CDR1 and CDR2 (germline): MNHEY, SVGAGI. Germline trimming cut 6 bases from V and 0 bases from J; bases unmatched to any gene: 5.

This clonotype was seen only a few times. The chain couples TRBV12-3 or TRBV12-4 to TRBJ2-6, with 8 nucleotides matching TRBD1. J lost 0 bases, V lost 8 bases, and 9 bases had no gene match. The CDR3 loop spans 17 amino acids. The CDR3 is CASRAGTGISGANVLTF. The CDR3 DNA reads TGTGCCAGCCGAGCCGGGACAGGAATCTCTGGGGCCAACGTCCTGACTTTC.

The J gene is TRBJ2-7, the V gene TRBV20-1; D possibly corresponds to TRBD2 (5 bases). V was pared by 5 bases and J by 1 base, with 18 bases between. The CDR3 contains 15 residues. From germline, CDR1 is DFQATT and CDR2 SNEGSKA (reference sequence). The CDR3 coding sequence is TGCAGTGCTGACACCGAGGGATCGGTGTCCTACGAGCAGTACTTC. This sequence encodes CSADTEGSVSYEQYF.

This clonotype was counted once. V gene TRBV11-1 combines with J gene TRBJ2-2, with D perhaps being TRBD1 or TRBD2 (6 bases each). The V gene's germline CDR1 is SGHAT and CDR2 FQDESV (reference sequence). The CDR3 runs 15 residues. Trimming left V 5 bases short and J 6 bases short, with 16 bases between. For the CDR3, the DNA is TGTGCCAGCAGCCCCCGGACGGGGGCTGCCGGGGAGCTGTTTTTT. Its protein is CASSPRTGAAGELFF.

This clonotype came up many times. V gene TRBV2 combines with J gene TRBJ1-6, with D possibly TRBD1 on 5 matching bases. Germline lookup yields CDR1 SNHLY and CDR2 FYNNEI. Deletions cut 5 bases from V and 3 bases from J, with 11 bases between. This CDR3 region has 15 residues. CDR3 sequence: CASSPRQSYNSPLHF. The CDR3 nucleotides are TGTGCCAGCAGTCCACGACAGAGCTATAATTCACCCCTCCACTTT. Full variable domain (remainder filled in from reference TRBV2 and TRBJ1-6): EPEVTQTPSHQVTQMGQEVILRCVPISNHLYFYWYRQILGQKVEFLVSFYNNEISEKSEIFDDQFSVERPDGSNFTLKIRSTKLEDSAMYFCASSPRQSYNSPLHFGNGTRLTVT.

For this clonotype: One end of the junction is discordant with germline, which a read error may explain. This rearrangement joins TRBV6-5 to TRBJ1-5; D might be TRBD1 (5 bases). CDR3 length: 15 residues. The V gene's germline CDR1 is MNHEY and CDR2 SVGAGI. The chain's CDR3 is CAGSSGRVDYQPQHF. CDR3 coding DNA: TGTGCCGGCAGTTCTGGCAGGGTAGATTATCAGCCCCAGCATTTT.